This is a list of T cell receptor beta chains from one sample in a study of blood T cell repertoires in COVID-19. Clones were read by immunoSEQ multiplex PCR, and TCRdb kept only the in-frame ones, dropping some. The data contain over 400,000 clones, roughly 88% of them singletons. The sample comprised peripheral blood. The receptors stem from a woman in her twenties or thirties with active or convalescent COVID-19. Both conserved end residues are part of each CDR3.

v_gene,j_gene,CDR3aa
TRBV3-1/TRBV3-2,TRBJ2-7,CASSLGLAGVVEQYF
TRBV7-9,TRBJ2-2,CASSFGLSSGGALNGELFF
TRBV11-2,TRBJ1-1,CASSLVQGGWNTEAFF
TRBV3-1/TRBV3-2,TRBJ2-5,CASSQGSRGGQETQYF
TRBV11-1,TRBJ1-1,CASSGGKATLNTEAFF
TRBV3-1/TRBV3-2,TRBJ2-5,CASSSTGGETQYF
TRBV4-2,TRBJ2-1,CASSIAGINNNEQFF
TRBV19,TRBJ1-6,CASSKSAGNRSPLHF
TRBV12-3/TRBV12-4,TRBJ2-1,CASRSSNEQFF
TRBV6-5,TRBJ1-1,CASRTGALNTEAFF
TRBV7-9,TRBJ1-5,CASSFGTDSNQPQHF
TRBV5-1,TRBJ1-4,CASSLTSRESEKLFF
TRBV29-1,TRBJ2-7,CSAGTSGGQSSYEQYF
TRBV6-1,TRBJ2-5,CASSENLLGQQTQETQYF
TRBV3-1/TRBV3-2,TRBJ2-1,CASSPLQGSSYNEQFF
TRBV4-1,TRBJ1-1,CASSLTGIAEAFF
TRBV6-1,TRBJ2-3,CASSETSGGTDTQYF
TRBV7-6,TRBJ1-2,CASSLAPANYGYTF
TRBV18,TRBJ2-7,CASSAMIREDYEQYF
TRBV3-1/TRBV3-2,TRBJ1-2,CASSQDHAGQAYGNYGYTF
TRBV2,TRBJ1-5,CASRLAAGNQPQHF
TRBV7-2,TRBJ2-1,CASSLATSGGHAGSYNEQFF
TRBV27,TRBJ2-2,CASSSLQNTGELFF
TRBV9,TRBJ1-4,CAAAPPTGVTWWGKEKLFF
TRBV4-1,TRBJ2-7,CASSLNGGYEQYF
TRBV3-1/TRBV3-2,TRBJ1-4,CASSQEGAWEKLFF
TRBV10-1,TRBJ1-1,CASSRDRVSFTEAFF
TRBV5-4,TRBJ2-1,CASSLVGGASSYNEQFF
TRBV27,TRBJ2-3,CASSSTGFNTDTQYF
TRBV2,TRBJ1-4,CASSEVGGEKLFF
TRBV19,TRBJ1-2,CASRRTGDRGNYGYTF
TRBV5-8,TRBJ2-5,CASSPAAGLAGVKETQYF
TRBV11-2,TRBJ2-4,CASSFSRTKNIQYF
TRBV6-1,TRBJ2-1,CASSLRQGRYNEQFF
TRBV5-1,TRBJ2-1,CASSFGGNEQFF
TRBV27,TRBJ2-1,CASSFTDRRRSYNEQFF
TRBV19,TRBJ2-2,CASTQGYTGELFF
TRBV12-3/TRBV12-4,TRBJ1-2,CASTISGTRGYTF
TRBV19,TRBJ2-7,CASSSPDGLRSYEQYF